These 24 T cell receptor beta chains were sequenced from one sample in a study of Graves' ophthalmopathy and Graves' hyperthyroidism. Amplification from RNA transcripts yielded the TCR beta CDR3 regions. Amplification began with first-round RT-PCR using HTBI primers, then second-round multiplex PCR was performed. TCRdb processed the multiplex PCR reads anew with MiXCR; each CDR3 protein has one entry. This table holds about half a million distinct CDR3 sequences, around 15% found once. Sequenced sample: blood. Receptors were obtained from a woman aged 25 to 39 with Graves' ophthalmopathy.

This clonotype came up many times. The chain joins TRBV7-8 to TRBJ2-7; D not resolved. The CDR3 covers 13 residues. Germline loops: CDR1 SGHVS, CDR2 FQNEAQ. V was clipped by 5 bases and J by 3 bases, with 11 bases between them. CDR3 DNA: TGTGCCAGCAGCCGTTTAGGGCTCTACGAGCAGTACTTC. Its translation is CASSRLGLYEQYF.

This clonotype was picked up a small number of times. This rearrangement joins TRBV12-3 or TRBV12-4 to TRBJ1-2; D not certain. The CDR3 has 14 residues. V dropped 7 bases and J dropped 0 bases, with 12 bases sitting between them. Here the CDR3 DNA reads TGTGCCAGCACCTGGGGAGGCTCTAACTATGGCTACACCTTC. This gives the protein CASTWGGSNYGYTF.

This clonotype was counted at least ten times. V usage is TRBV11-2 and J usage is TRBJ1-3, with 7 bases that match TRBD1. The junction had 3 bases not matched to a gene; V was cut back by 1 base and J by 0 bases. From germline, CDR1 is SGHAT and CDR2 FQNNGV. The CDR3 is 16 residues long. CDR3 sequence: CASSLGGQISGNTIYF. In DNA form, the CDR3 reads TGTGCCAGCAGCTTAGGGGGACAGATCTCTGGAAACACCATATATTTT.

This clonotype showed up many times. DNA for the CDR3: TGTGCCAGCAGCTTAGCCACTACACAAGAGACCCAGTACTTC. This translates into CASSLATTQETQYF. The chain is built from TRBV7-8 and TRBJ2-5, with D unresolved. The V gene's germline CDR1 is SGHVS and CDR2 FQNEAQ. There are 14 residues in the CDR3. Trimming took off 0 bases at V and 2 bases at J, with 7 bases between the two ends.

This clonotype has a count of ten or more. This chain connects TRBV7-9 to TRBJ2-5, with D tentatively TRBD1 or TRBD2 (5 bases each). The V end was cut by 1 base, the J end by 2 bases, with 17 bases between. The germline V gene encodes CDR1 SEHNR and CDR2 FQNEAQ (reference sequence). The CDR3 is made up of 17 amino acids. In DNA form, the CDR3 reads TGTGCCAGCAGCTTAGTGGGGGTGACTCTCCTTCAAGAGACCCAGTACTTC. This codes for CASSLVGVTLLQETQYF. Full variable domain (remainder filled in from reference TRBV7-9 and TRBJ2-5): DTGVSQNPRHKITKRGQNVTFRCDPISEHNRLYWYRQTLGQGPEFLTYFQNEAQLEKSRLLSDRFSAERPKGSFSTLEIQRTEQGDSAMYLCASSLVGVTLLQETQYFGPGTRLLVL.

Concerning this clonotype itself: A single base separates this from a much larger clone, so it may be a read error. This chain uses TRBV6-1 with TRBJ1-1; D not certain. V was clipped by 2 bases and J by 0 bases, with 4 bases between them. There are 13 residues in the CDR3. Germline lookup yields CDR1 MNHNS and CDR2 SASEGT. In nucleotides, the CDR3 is TGTGCCAGCAGTGAATTTTTGAACACTGAAGCTTTCTTT. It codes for CASSEFLNTEAFF.

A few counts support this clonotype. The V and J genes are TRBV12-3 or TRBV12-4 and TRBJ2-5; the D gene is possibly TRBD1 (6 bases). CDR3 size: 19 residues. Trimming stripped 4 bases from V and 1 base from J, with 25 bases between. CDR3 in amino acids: CASSSRTLKQGEIQETQYF. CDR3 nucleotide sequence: TGTGCCAGCAGTTCCCGCACCCTCAAACAGGGCGAGATCCAAGAGACCCAGTACTTC.

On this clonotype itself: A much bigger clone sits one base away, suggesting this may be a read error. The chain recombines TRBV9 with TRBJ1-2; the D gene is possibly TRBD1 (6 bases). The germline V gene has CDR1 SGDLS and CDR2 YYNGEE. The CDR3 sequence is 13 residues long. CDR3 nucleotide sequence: TGTGCCAGCAGCGCAAAACTACAGGGTGGCTTCACCTTC. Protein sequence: CASSAKLQGGFTF.

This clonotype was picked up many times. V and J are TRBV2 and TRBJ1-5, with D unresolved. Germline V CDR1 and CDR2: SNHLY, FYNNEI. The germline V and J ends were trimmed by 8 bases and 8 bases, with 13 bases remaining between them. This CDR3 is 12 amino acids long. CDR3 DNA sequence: TGTGCCAGCCGACTACCGAGAGAGCCCCAGCATTTT. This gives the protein CASRLPREPQHF.

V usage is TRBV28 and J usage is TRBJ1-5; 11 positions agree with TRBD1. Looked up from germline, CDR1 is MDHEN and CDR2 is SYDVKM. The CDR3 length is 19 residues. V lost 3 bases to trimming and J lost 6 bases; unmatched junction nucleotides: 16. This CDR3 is CASSFLLPSGTGGSQPQHF. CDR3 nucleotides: TGTGCCAGCAGTTTTTTACTCCCGTCCGGGACAGGGGGTTCTCAGCCCCAGCATTTT. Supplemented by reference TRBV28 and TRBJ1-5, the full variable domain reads DVKVTQSSRYLVKRTGEKVFLECVQDMDHENMFWYRQDPGLGLRLIYFSYDVKMKEKGDIPEGYSVSREKKERFSLILESASTNQTSMYLCASSFLLPSGTGGSQPQHFGDGTRLSIL.

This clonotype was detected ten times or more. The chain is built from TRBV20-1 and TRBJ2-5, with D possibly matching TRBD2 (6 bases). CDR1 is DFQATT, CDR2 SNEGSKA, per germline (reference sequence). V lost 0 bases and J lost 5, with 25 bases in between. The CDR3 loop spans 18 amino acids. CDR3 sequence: CSARDPLMGGRARETQYF. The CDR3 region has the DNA TGCAGTGCTAGAGATCCCCTCATGGGAGGCAGGGCCCGGGAGACCCAGTACTTC.

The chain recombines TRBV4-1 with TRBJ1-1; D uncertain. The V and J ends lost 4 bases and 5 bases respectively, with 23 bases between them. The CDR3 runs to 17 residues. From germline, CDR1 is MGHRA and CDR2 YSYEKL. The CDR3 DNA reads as TGCGCCAGCAGCCTAGACCGCCGGGCCCCCGGAGGGACTGAAGCTTTCTTT. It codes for CASSLDRRAPGGTEAFF.

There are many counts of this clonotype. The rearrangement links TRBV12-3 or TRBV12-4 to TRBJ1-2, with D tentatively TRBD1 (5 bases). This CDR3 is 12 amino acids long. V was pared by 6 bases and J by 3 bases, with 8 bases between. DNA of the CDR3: TGTGCCAGCAGCCCGGGACACTATGGCTACACCTTC. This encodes CASSPGHYGYTF.

The CDR3 coding sequence is TGTGCCAGCAGTTCGCGACATAGCGGGAGTCTCCAAGAGACCCAGTACTTC. Its protein is CASSSRHSGSLQETQYF. This chain connects TRBV28 to TRBJ2-5, with 9 nucleotides matching TRBD2. Germline lookup yields CDR1 MDHEN and CDR2 SYDVKM. The trim removed 4 bases at V and 1 base at J, leaving 10 bases unmatched. The CDR3 covers 17 residues.

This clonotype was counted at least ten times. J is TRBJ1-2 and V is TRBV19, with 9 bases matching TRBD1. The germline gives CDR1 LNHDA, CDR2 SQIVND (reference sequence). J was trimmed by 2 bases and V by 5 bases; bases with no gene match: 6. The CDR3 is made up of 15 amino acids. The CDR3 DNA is TGTGCCAGTAGTGATCCGGGACAGGGAAACTATGGCTACACCTTC. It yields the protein CASSDPGQGNYGYTF. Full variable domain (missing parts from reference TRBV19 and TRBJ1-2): DGGITQSPKYLFRKEGQNVTLSCEQNLNHDAMYWYRQDPGQGLRLIYYSQIVNDFQKGDIAEGYSVSREKKESFPLTVTSAQKNPTAFYLCASSDPGQGNYGYTFGSGTRLTVV.

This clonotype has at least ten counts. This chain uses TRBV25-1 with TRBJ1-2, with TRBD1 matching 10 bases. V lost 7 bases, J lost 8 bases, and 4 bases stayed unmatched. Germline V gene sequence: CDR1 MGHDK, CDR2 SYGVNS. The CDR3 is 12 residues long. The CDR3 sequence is CASKTGGGGYTF. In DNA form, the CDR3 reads TGTGCCAGCAAGACAGGGGGCGGAGGCTACACCTTC.

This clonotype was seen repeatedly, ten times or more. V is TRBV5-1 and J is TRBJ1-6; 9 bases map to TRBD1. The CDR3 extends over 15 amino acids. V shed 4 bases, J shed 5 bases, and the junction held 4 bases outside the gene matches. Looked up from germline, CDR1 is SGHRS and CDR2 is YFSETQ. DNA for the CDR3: TGCGCCAGCAGCCTAGGACAGGGGAATAATTCACCCCTCCACTTT. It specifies CASSLGQGNNSPLHF.

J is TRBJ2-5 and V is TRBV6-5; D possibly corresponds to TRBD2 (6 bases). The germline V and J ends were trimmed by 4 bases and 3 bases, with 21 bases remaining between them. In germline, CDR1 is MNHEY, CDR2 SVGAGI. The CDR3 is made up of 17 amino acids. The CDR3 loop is CASSLSVAATTEETQYF. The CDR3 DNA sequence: TGTGCCAGCAGTTTATCTGTAGCGGCAACAACCGAAGAGACCCAGTACTTC.

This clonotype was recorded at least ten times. The CDR3 loop is CASRRAGGRFYEQYF. CDR3 nucleotides: TGTGCCAGCAGAAGAGCGGGGGGGCGATTCTACGAGCAGTACTTC. The J gene is TRBJ2-7, the V gene TRBV11-2; 10 nucleotides align to TRBD2. Germline trimming cut 6 bases from V and 3 bases from J; bases unmatched to any gene: 8. Germline CDR1 SGHAT, CDR2 FQNNGV. This CDR3 is built from 15 residues.

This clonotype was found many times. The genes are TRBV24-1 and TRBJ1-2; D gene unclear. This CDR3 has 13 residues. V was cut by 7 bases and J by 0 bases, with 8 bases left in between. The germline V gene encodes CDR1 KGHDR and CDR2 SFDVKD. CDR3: CATSRSTNYGYTF. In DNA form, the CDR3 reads TGTGCCACCAGCAGGTCCACTAACTATGGCTACACCTTC.

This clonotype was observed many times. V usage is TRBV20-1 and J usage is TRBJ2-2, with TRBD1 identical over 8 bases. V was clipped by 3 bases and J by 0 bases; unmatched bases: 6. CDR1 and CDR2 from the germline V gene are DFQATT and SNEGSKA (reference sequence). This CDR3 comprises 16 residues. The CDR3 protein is CSARTQQGANTGELFF. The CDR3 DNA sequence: TGCAGTGCTAGGACACAACAGGGGGCGAACACCGGGGAGCTGTTTTTT.

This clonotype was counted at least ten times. CDR3 region: CASSYRGSGANVLTF. The CDR3 DNA sequence: TGTGCCAGCAGTTACAGGGGCTCTGGGGCCAACGTCCTGACTTTC. This chain connects TRBV6-5 to TRBJ2-6; a possible D gene is TRBD1 (5 bases). CDR3 length: 15 residues. Per germline, CDR1 MNHEY and CDR2 SVGAGI. V lost 2 bases and J lost 0, with 5 bases in between.

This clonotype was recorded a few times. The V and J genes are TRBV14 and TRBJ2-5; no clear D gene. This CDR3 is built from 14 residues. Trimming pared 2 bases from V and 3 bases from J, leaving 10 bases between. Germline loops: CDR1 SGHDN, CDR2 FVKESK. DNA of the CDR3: TGTGCCAGCAGCCAATTCGACTCTAAAGAGACCCAGTACTTC. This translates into CASSQFDSKETQYF.

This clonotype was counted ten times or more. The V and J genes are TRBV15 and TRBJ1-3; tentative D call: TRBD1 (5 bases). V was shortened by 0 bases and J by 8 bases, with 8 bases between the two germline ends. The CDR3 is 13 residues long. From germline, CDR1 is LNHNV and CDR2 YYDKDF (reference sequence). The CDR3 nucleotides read TGTGCCACCAGCAGAGAGAGGGGTGACACCATATATTTT. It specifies CATSRERGDTIYF.